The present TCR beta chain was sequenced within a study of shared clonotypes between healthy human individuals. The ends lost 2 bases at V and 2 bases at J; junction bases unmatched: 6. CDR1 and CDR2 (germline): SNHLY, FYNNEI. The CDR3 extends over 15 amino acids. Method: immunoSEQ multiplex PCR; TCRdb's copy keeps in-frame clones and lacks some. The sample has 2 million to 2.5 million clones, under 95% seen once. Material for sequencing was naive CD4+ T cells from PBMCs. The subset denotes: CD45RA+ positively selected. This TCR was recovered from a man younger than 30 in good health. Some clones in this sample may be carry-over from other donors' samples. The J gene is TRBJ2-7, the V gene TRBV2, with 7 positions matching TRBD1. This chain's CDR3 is CASSERSGGTYEQYF. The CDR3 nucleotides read TGTGCCAGCAGTGAAAGGTCAGGGGGTACCTACGAGCAGTACTTC.